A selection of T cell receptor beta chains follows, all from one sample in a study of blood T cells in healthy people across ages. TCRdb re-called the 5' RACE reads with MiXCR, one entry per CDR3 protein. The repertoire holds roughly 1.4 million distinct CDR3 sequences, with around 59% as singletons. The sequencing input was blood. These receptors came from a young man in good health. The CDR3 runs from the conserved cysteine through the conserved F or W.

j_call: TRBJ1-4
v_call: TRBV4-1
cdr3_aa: CASSSSREKLFF

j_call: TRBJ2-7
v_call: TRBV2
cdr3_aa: CASRKLAGGSYEQYF

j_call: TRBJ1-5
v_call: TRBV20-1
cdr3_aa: CSAPAGQGYSNQPQHF

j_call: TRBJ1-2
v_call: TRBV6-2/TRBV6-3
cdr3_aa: CASSYPTGGYTF

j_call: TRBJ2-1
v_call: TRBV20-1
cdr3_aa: CSVRDSSYNEQFF

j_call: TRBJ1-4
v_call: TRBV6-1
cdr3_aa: CASSEAMGALEKLFF

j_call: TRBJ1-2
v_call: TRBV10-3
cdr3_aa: CAISEPEEDYGYGYTF

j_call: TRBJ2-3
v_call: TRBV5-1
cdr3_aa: CASSLQRSSTDTQYF

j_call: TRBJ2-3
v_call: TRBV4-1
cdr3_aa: CASSQIEHRRRGTDTQYF

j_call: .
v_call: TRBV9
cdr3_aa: CASSPSTSFNEQYF

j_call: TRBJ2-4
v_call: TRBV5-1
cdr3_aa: CASSREGVPVSIQYF

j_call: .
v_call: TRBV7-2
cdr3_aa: CASSMTGFADEQYF

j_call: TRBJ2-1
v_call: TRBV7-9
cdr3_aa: CASSLASSGRAEQFF

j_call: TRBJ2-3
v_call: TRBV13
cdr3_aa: CASSSGTGPSTDTQYF

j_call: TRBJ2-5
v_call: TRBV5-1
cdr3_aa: CASNPSLTQETQYF

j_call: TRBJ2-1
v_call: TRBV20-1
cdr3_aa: CSARTESSYNEQFF

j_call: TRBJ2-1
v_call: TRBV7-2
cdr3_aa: CASSSGLVLYNEQFF

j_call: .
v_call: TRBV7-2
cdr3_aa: CASSQSGRTYNEQYF

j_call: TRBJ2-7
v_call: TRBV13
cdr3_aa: CASSPSGIAYEQYF

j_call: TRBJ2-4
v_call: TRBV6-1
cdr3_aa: CASGPTENIQYF

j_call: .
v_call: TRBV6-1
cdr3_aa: CASSVPDGSYEQYF

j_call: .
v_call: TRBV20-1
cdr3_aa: CSAGRTGVDYEQYF

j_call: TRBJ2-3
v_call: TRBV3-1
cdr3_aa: CASSHLAGAGDTQYF

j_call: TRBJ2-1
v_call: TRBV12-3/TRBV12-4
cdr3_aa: CASSFPMWRGGPNEQFF

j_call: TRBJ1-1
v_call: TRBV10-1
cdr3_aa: CASGTRAEAFF

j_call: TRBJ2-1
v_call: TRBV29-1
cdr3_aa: CSVESQGRNEQFF